This T cell receptor (beta chain) stems from a study of OX40 agonist ivuxolimab in advanced cancers. About the study as a whole: Ivuxolimab was a fully human IgG2 agonistic monoclonal antibody targeting the costimulatory receptor OX40 (CD134). Intravenous ivuxolimab was administered to patients every 2 weeks at six dose levels: 0.01, 0.1, 0.3, 1.5, 3 and 10 mg/kg. Of the approximately 50 patients in dose escalation, some 20 had hepatocellular carcinoma, approximately 15 had melanoma, 9 had renal cell carcinoma and 9 had head and neck cancer. In the dose-escalation cohort, 82.7% of patients were male, and the mean age was 60 years with a range of about 20 to 79. Prior anti-PD-1, anti-PD-L1 or anti-CTLA-4 therapy was permitted, and approximately 41% of dose-escalation patients had received checkpoint inhibitors. Partial responses were achieved by three dose-escalation patients, of whom one had hepatocellular carcinoma and two had cutaneous melanoma. Peripheral TCRbeta sequencing aimed to test whether ivuxolimab altered TCR sequence diversity and caused clonal T-cell expansion. The paper reports the monotherapy dose-escalation portion (N = 52 patients) of the phase I ivuxolimab trial. What the study reported, not specific to this receptor: In the 0.1-3.0 mg/kg groups, partial responders were among the patients with the lowest normalized peripheral clonal expansion, particularly in CD8+ T cells. Clonal expansion of both CD4+ and CD8+ blood T cells was observed from baseline to week 6 at doses 0.1 to 3.0 mg/kg. Low levels of normalized T-cell clonal expansion were also seen in some patients who did not respond. After ivuxolimab, CD8+ T cells had more expanded clones than CD4+ T cells on average. The antigen specificity of the clonally expanded peripheral T cells was not determined.

Genomic DNA was isolated from the sorted cells so that the TCRbeta CDR3 region could be sequenced. TCRbeta CDR3 regions were sequenced using the immunoSEQ Assay. In its TCRdb copy, this immuneACCESS table keeps in-frame sequences only and misses some clones. Where compared with another copy, unresolved V genes explain less than half of these, and the others have no known cause. Recorded for this sample are approximately 50,000 clones; 65% to 85% of them occurred a single time. Of the sample, 3% to 4.5% is held by the ten largest clones. The trial excluded patients who had a history of autoimmune disease or were on systemic immunosuppression. In every dose cohort, peripheral blood was drawn for TCR sequencing at baseline, cycle 4 day 1, and cycle 7 day 1. The samples were taken from a phase I, first-in-human, multicenter, open-label dose-escalation trial of ivuxolimab. Adults with locally advanced or metastatic head and neck squamous cell, hepatocellular, melanoma or renal cell carcinoma were enrolled in the trial. Before TCR sequencing, CD4+ and CD8+ T cells were separately sorted from peripheral blood.

As concerns this clone: Its cognate antigen has yet to be identified. It has no much larger one-base neighbor in the sample; base qualities were not kept.

This TCR derives from an adult with an advanced solid tumor such as melanoma, head and neck, liver or kidney cancer. The starting material was CD4+ or CD8+ T cells sorted from blood, obtained in a trial of the OX40 agonist ivuxolimab.

The CDR3 reads as follows: CASSPALIQETQYF. Here is the DNA: TGTGCCAGCAGCCCAGCTCTGATCCAAGAGACCCAGTACTTC. The sequence is built from TRBV28 and TRBJ2-5; too little of a D gene remains to name it. V is cut by 6 bases and J by 1 base, and the space between the germline ends is 12 bases. The CDR3 covers 14 residues, taking in both the cysteine and the phenylalanine. CDR3 DNA is the only sequence kept; it has 42 bases, read in frame from the first base. Reading the germline V gene gives CDR1 MDHEN and CDR2 SYDVKM.